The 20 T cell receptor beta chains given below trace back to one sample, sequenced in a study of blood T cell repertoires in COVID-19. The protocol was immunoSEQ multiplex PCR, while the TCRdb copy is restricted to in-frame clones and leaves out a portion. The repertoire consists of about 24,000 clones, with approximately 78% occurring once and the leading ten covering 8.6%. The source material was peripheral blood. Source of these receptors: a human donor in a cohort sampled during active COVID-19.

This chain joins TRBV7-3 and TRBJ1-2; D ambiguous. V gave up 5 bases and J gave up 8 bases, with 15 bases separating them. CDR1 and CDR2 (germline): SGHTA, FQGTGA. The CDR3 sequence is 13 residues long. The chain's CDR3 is CASSLESLSGYTF. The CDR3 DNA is TGTGCCAGCAGCCTTGAAAGCCTGTCGGGCTACACCTTC.

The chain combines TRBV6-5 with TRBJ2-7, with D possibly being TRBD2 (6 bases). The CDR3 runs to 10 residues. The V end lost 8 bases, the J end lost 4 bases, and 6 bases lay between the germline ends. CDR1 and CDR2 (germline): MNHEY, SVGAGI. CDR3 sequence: CASGGYEQYF. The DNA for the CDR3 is TGTGCCAGCGGGGGGTACGAGCAGTACTTC.

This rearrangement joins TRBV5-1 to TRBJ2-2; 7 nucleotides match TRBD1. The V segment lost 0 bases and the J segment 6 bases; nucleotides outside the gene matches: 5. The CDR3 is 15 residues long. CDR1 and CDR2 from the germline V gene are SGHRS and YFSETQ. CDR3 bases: TGCGCCAGCAGCTTGGCCGTCGGGACAGCCGGGGAGCTGTTTTTT. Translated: CASSLAVGTAGELFF.

This CDR3 is CASRPSGHSGNTIYF. CDR3 in DNA: TGTGCCAGCAGACCTTCAGGACACTCTGGAAACACCATATATTTT. The chain joins TRBV6-5 to TRBJ1-3, with D maybe TRBD1 (5 bases). V lost 6 bases and J 0 bases, leaving 12 bases between the germline ends. The CDR3 extends over 15 amino acids. The germline V gene has CDR1 MNHEY and CDR2 SVGAGI.

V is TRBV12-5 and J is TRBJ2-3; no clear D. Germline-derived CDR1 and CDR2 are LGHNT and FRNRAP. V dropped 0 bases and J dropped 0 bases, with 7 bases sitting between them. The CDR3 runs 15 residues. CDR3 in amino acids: CASGLVHSSTDTQYF. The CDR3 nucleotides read TGTGCTAGTGGTTTGGTACATTCTAGCACAGATACGCAGTATTTT. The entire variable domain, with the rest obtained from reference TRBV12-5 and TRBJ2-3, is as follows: DARVTQTPRHKVTEMGQEVTMRCQPILGHNTVFWYRQTMMQGLELLAYFRNRAPLDDSGMPKDRFSAEMPDATLATLKIQPSEPRDSAVYFCASGLVHSSTDTQYFGPGTRLTVL.

In DNA, the CDR3 is TGTGCCAGCAGCCAAGTTATGTCCGACAGTTCAAATGAAAAACTGTTTTTT. This encodes CASSQVMSDSSNEKLFF. This sequence joins TRBV4-2 and TRBJ1-4; D may be TRBD1 (5 bases). V was clipped by 1 base and J by 5 bases, with 17 bases between them. The CDR3 consists of 17 residues. Germline loops: CDR1 LGHNA, CDR2 YNFKEQ.

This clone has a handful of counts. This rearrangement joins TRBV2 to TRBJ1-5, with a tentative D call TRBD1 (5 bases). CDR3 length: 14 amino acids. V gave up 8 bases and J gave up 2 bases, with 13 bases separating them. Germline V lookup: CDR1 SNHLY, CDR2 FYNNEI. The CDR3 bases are TGTGCCAGCTCCGAGGTCAGGGGCAATCAGCCCCAGCATTTT. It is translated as CASSEVRGNQPQHF.

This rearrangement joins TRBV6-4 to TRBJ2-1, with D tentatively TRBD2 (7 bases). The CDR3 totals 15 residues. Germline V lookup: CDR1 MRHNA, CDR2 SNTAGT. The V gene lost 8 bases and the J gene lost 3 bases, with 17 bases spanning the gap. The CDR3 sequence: CASGGGLAIYNEQFF. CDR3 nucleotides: TGTGCCAGCGGGGGGGGGCTAGCTATCTACAATGAGCAGTTCTTC.

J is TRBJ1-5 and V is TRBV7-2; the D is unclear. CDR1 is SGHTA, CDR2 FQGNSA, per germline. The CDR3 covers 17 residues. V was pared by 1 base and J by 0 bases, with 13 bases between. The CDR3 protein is CASSLVRDIYSNQPQHF. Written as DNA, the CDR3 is TGTGCCAGCAGCTTAGTCCGCGATATCTATAGCAATCAGCCCCAGCATTTT.

CDR3 protein: CASSQERGPAYF. DNA of the CDR3: TGTGCCAGCAGCCAAGAACGAGGGCCCGCGTACTTC. The chain recombines TRBV4-2 with TRBJ2-5; the D gene is possibly TRBD2 (5 bases). V lost 0 bases and J 13 bases, leaving 12 bases between the germline ends. CDR1 is LGHNA, CDR2 YNFKEQ, per germline. There are 12 residues in the CDR3.

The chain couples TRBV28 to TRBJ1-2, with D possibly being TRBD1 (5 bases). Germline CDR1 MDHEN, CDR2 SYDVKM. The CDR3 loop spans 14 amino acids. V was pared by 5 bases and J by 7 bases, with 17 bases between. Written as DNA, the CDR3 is TGTGCCAGCAGTCCCTCAGGGTTTCAGCGTGGCTACACCTTC. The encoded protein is CASSPSGFQRGYTF.

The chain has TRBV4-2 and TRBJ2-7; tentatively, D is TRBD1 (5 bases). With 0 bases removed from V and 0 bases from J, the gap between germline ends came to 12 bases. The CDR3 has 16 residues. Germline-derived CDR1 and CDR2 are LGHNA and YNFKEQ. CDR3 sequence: CASSQDPGDSSYEQYF. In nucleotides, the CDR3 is TGTGCCAGCAGCCAAGATCCGGGCGACAGCTCCTACGAGCAGTACTTC.

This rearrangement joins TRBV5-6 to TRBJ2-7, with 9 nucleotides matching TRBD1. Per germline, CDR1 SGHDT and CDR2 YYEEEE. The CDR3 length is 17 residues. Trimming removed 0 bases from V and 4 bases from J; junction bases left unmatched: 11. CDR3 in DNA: TGTGCCAGCAGCTTGGGACAGGGGGGGAGGGGCTTTTACGAGCAGTACTTC. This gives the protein CASSLGQGGRGFYEQYF.

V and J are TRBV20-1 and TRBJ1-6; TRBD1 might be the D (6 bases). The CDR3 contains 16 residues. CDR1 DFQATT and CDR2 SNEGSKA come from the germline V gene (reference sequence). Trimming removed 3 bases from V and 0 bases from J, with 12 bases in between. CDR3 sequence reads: CSASQGPPSYNSPLHF. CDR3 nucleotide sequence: TGCAGTGCTAGTCAGGGGCCACCCTCCTATAATTCACCCCTCCACTTT.

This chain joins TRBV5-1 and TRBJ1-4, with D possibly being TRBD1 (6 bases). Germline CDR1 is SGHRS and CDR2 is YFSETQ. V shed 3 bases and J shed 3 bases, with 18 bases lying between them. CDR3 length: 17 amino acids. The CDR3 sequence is CASSSRPLTGSNEKLFF. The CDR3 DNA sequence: TGCGCCAGCAGCTCCCGCCCGCTGACAGGTTCTAATGAAAAACTGTTTTTT.

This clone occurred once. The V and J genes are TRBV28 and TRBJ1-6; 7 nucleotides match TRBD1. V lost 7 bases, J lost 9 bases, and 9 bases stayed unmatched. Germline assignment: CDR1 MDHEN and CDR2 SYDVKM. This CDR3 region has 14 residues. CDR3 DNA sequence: TGTGCCAGCACCGCACAGGGGACGAGTTCACCCCTCCACTTT. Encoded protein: CASTAQGTSSPLHF.

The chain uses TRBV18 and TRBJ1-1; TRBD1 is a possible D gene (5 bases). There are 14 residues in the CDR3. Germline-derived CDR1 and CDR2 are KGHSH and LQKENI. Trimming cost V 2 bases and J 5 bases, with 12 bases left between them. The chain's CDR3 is CASSPFGGGTEAFF. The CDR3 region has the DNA TGTGCCAGCTCACCATTCGGGGGGGGGACTGAAGCTTTCTTT.

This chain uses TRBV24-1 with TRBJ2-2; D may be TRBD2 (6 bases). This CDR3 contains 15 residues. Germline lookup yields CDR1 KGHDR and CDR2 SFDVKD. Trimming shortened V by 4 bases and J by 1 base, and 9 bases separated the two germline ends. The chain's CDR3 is CATSEAGLNTGELFF. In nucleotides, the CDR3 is TGTGCCACCAGTGAGGCGGGGCTGAACACCGGGGAGCTGTTTTTT.

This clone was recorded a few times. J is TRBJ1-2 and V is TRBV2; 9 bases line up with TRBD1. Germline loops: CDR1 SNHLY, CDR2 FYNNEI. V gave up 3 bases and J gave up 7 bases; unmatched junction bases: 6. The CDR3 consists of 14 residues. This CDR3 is CASSDSGTGFGYTF. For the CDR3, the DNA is TGTGCCAGCAGTGATTCCGGGACAGGGTTTGGCTACACCTTC.

CDR3 sequence reads: CASSYAGRTDTQYF. The CDR3 nucleotides are TGTGCCAGCAGTTACGCGGGACGCACAGATACGCAGTATTTT. V usage is TRBV6-2 or TRBV6-3 and J usage is TRBJ2-3; a possible D gene is TRBD2 (6 bases). Per the germline V gene, CDR1 is MNHEY and CDR2 is SVGEGT. The CDR3 is 14 amino acids. The ends were cut back, 2 bases at V and 1 base at J, with 7 bases in the middle.